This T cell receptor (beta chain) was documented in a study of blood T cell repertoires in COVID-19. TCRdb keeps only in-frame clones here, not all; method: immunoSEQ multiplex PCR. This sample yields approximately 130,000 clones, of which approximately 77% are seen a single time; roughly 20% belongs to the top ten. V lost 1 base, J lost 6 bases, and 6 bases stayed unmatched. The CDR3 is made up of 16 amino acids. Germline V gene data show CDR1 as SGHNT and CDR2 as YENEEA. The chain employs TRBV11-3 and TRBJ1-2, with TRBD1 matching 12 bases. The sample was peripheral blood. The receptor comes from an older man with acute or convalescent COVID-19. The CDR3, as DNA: TGTGCCAGCAGCTTAGTTGGGACAGGGGGCTACGATGGCTACACCTTC. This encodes CASSLVGTGGYDGYTF.